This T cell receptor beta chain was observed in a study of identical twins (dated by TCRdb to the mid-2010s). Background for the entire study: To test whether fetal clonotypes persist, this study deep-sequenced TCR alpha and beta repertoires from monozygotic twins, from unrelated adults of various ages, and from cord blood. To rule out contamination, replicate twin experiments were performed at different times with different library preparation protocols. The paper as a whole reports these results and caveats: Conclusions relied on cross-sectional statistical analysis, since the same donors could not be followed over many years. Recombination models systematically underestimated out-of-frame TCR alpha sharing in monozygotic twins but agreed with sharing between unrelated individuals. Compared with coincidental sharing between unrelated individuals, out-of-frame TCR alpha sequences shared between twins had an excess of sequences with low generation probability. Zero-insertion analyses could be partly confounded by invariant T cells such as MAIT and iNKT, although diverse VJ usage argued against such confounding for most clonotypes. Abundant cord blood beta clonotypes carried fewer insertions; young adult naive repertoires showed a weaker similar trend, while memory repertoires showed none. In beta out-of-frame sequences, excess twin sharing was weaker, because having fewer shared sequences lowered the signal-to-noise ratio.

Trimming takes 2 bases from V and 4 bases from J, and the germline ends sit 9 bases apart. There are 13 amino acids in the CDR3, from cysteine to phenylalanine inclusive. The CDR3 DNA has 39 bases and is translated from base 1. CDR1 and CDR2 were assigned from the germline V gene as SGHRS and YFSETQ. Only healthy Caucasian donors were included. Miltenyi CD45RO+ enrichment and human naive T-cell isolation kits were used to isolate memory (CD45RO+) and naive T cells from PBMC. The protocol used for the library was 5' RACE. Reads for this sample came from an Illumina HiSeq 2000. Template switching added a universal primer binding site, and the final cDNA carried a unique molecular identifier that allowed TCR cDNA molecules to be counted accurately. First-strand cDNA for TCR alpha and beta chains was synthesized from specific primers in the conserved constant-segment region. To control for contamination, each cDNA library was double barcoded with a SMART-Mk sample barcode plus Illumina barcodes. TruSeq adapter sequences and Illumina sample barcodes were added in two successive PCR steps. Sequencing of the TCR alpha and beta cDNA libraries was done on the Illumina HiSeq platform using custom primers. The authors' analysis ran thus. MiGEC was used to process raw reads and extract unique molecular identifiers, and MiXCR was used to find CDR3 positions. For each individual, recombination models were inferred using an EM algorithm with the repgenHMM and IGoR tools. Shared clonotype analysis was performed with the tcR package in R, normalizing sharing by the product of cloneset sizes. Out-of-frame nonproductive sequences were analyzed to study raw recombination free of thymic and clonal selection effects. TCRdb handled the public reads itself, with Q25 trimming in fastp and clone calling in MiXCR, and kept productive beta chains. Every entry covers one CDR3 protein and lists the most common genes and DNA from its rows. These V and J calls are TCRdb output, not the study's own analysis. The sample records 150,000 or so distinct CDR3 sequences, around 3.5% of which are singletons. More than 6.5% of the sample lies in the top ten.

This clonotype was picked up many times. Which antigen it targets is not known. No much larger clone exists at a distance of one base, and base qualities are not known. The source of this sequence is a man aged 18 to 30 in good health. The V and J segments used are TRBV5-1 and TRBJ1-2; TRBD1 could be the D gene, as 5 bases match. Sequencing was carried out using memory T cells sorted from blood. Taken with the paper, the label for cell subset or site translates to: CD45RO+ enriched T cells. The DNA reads TGCGCCAGCAGCTTTTCGGGGGGCTATGGCTACACCTTC. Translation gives CASSFSGGYGYTF.